This T cell receptor beta chain was captured in a study of T cells in Graves' hyperthyroidism and ophthalmopathy. Overall study findings and caveats: Ophthalmopathy was told apart from stable hyperthyroidism by a 13 V-J model. Blood also showed most of the thyroid clonotypes that were expanded above 0.001.

Template material for amplifying TCR beta CDR3 regions consisted of RNA transcripts. HTBI primers drove first-round RT-PCR of the TCR CDR3. One entry per CDR3 protein results from TCRdb running MiXCR on the multiplex PCR reads. Among around 200,000 distinct CDR3 sequences listed, about 17% were seen once. Per germline, CDR1 LNHDA and CDR2 SQIVND (reference sequence). After removal of 1 base from V and 1 base from J, the junction contained 7 bases not matched to a gene. This CDR3 contains 18 residues. On this clonotype itself: The antigen is unknown.

The rearrangement uses TRBV19 and TRBJ1-1; 12 nucleotides match TRBD1. The sample taken for sequencing was blood. The TCR comes from a woman aged 45 to 65 with Graves' hyperthyroidism. CDR3 protein: CASSIGPGQGAKNTEAFF. The DNA of the CDR3 is TGTGCCAGTAGTATAGGGCCGGGACAGGGGGCGAAGAACACTGAAGCTTTCTTT.